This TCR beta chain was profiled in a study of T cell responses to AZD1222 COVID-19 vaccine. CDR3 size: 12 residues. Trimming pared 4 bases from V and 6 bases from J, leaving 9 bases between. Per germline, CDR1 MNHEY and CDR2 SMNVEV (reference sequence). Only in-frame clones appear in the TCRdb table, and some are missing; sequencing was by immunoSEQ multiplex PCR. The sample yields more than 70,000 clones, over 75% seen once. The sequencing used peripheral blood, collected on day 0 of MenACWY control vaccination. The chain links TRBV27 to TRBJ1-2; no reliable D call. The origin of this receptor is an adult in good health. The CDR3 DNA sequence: TGTGCCAGCAGTTCTACCGGAGATGGCTACACCTTC. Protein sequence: CASSSTGDGYTF.